This T cell receptor beta chain was sequenced during a study of graft-versus-host responses after intestinal transplantation. For the study at large: Multivisceral, liver-intestinal, or isolated intestinal transplants were performed in recipients. Study-wide points: Some patients had graft-donor T cell macrochimerism, and their allografts showed high graft-versus-host to host-versus-graft clonal ratios. Detected in recipient marrow were GvH clones, some of which were first observed in ileum or blood.

Produced via immunoSEQ multiplex PCR; TCRdb's table is partial and in-frame only. The sample lists about 120,000 clones, more than 80% occurring once. Of note for this clone: Its antigen is currently unknown.

This receptor was identified in a human donor who was the organ donor for an intestinal transplant. This specimen was unstimulated CD4+ T cells sorted from spleen or lymph node cells, taken before transplant.

CDR3 protein: CAWSVWGKERRGTQYF. CDR3 nucleotides: TGTGCCTGGAGTGTTTGGGGGAAGGAGCGGCGGGGGACCCAGTACTTC. The chain has TRBV30 and TRBJ2-5; perhaps TRBD2 as D (6 bases). Germline CDR1 and CDR2: GTSNPN and SVGIG (reference sequence). The CDR3 is 16 residues long. The V and J ends lost 0 bases and 7 bases respectively, with 21 bases between them.